Below, 9 T cell receptor beta chains from the same sample are listed, as sequenced in a study of CD4+ T cells in melanoma. The protocol was immunoSEQ multiplex PCR, while the TCRdb copy is restricted to in-frame clones and leaves out a portion. The sample shows about 140,000 clones, approximately 91% of them seen only once. These receptors were obtained from a human donor with melanoma.

The genes are TRBV6-1 and TRBJ1-1; D is unresolved. This CDR3 contains 12 residues. Germline values: CDR1 MNHNS, CDR2 SASEGT. With 5 bases removed from V and 3 bases from J, the gap between germline ends came to 7 bases. CDR3 loop: CASSQVYTEAFF. The CDR3 DNA reads as TGTGCCAGCAGTCAGGTGTACACTGAAGCTTTCTTT.

The rearrangement links TRBV6-5 to TRBJ1-1; the D is unclear. Germline CDR1 MNHEY, CDR2 SVGAGI. The CDR3 is 15 residues long. The V and J ends lost 0 bases and 1 base respectively, with 9 bases between them. The CDR3 here is CASSYSPYWNTEAFF. For the CDR3, the DNA is TGTGCCAGCAGTTACTCCCCATACTGGAACACTGAAGCTTTCTTT.

Written as DNA, the CDR3 is TGTGCCTGGAGTGTGGTATTTAATTCAAAGGAAAAACTGTTTTTT. Translated, it gives CAWSVVFNSKEKLFF. The chain is built from TRBV30 and TRBJ1-4; unclear D gene. CDR3 length: 15 amino acids. Germline V lookup: CDR1 GTSNPN, CDR2 SVGIG (reference sequence). V lost 0 bases to trimming and J lost 8 bases, with 16 bases between them.

V gene TRBV30 combines with J gene TRBJ2-5; weak D call: TRBD2 (6 bases). The DNA end lines up better with TRBJ2-7; the J call may be wrong. The CDR3 has 16 residues. From germline, CDR1 is GTSNPN and CDR2 SVGIG (reference sequence). The CDR3 region is CAWSVRGIPVFYEQYF. Here the CDR3 DNA reads TGTGCCTGGAGTGTTCGGGGGATACCAGTATTCTACGAGCAGTACTTC.

The chain combines TRBV4-1 with TRBJ1-2; D unclear. This CDR3 has 15 residues. CDR1 and CDR2 (germline): MGHRA, YSYEKL. V dropped 3 bases and J dropped 0 bases, with 11 bases sitting between them. CDR3 residues: CASSHEGRANYGYTF. CDR3 DNA: TGCGCCAGCAGCCACGAAGGCCGAGCTAACTATGGCTACACCTTC.

This clone has just one count. This rearrangement joins TRBV27 to TRBJ1-2, with TRBD1 as a possible D gene (6 bases). CDR1 is MNHEY, CDR2 SMNVEV, per germline (reference sequence). Between the trimmed V and J ends, which lost 4 bases and 7 bases, there was a span of 13 bases. CDR3 length: 13 residues. CDR3 region: CASSSNRVSGYTF. The CDR3 DNA reads TGTGCCAGCAGTTCAAACAGGGTGTCTGGCTACACCTTC.

This chain connects TRBV18 to TRBJ2-7; 9 positions agree with TRBD1. Germline CDR1 KGHSH, CDR2 LQKENI. The CDR3 contains 15 residues. V lost 3 bases, J lost 4 bases, and 7 bases stayed unmatched. The CDR3 DNA is TGTGCCAGCTCACCGCAAGGGACAGGGAAATACGAGCAGTACTTC. Translating gives CASSPQGTGKYEQYF.

The chain recombines TRBV2 with TRBJ1-5; TRBD1 agrees at 9 bases. Trimming took 8 bases from V and 5 from J; bases not matched to a gene: 7. Germline V gene data show CDR1 as SNHLY and CDR2 as FYNNEI. The CDR3 contains 14 residues. The CDR3 is CASGRTGEDQPQHF. CDR3 nucleotide sequence: TGTGCCAGCGGACGGACAGGGGAAGATCAGCCCCAGCATTTT.

This clone was recorded once. The chain combines TRBV14 with TRBJ1-6; 9 bases are shared with TRBD1. The germline gives CDR1 SGHDN, CDR2 FVKESK. V shed 6 bases and J 8 bases; nucleotides not matched to a gene: 8. This CDR3 contains 15 residues. CDR3 coding DNA: TGTGCCAGCAGTCAATGGACAGGGGCTTATTCACCCCTCCACTTT. This gives the protein CASSQWTGAYSPLHF.